This is a list of T cell receptor beta chains from one sample in a study of blood T cell repertoires in COVID-19. Sequencing used immunoSEQ multiplex PCR; TCRdb keeps in-frame clones, though not all of them. The sample yields some 200,000 clones, 65% to 90% seen once. The sample taken for sequencing was PBMCs or T cells enriched from blood (not recorded which). The origin of the receptors is a woman aged 45-65 years with acute COVID-19. The conserved cysteine and the conserved F or W are not part of the CDR3 here.

TRBJ2-4 14 TRBV10-3 AISESAGLAENIQY
TRBJ1-1 12 TRBV6-5 ASSYRGQGTEAF
TRBJ2-7 11 TRBV12-3/TRBV12-4 ASLRIGDYEQY
TRBJ1-1 12 TRBV4-3 ASSQAIGSTEAF
TRBJ2-7 15 TRBV18 ASSPASRDRGRSEQY
TRBJ2-2 14 TRBV7-2 ASSPEGQGATGELF
TRBJ2-5 14 TRBV2 ASSEGLAGGLETQY
TRBJ2-1 13 TRBV5-6 ASSWGQGAYNEQF
TRBJ2-7 13 TRBV4-1 ASSQGQRGDYEQY
TRBJ2-1 13 TRBV7-3 ASSFGTSGRNEQF
TRBJ1-5 16 TRBV6-1 ASSERSGGQGVWPPQH
TRBJ1-5 11 TRBV6-5 ASSWDTGSPQH
TRBJ1-4 11 TRBV6-5 ASSRRQGEKLF
TRBJ1-4 12 TRBV5-1 ASSPRTGDEKLF
TRBJ2-5 11 TRBV7-9 ASVRGVGETQY
TRBJ2-5 13 TRBV19 ASSIIPTGKETQY
TRBJ1-6 14 TRBV28 ASSPLTTGEHSPLH
TRBJ1-6 10 TRBV20-1 SASGTAIPLH
TRBJ2-7 13 TRBV7-2 ASSSGLAGNYEQY
TRBJ2-3 14 TRBV7-2 ASSLGDRGPTDTQY
TRBJ1-2 13 TRBV10-3 AISEGALSNYGYT
TRBJ2-3 14 TRBV24-1 ATSDNARGSTDTQY
TRBJ2-3 13 TRBV2 ASSGGLAGLDTQY
TRBJ1-2 9 TRBV20-1 SAADSLGYT
TRBJ2-7 13 TRBV11-1 ASSGLAGVSYEQY
TRBJ1-5 10 TRBV19 ATTGSNQPQH
TRBJ1-5 11 TRBV12-3/TRBV12-4 ASSFSEDQPQH
TRBJ1-2 11 TRBV6-2/TRBV6-3 ASSRTGNYGYT
TRBJ2-7 13 TRBV7-2 ASSLGQGATYEQY
TRBJ2-5 14 TRBV4-1 ASSQDRYRGQETQY
TRBJ2-7 10 TRBV2 ASSRLAYEQY
TRBJ2-5 12 TRBV7-2 ASSLGTGRETQY
TRBJ2-7 11 TRBV28 ASSYGLAYEQY
TRBJ1-2 13 TRBV7-9 ASSSPGQGAQGYT
TRBJ2-4 12 TRBV7-3 ASSQRGAGNIQY
TRBJ2-7 12 TRBV5-5 ASTSQRGSYEQY
TRBJ1-5 12 TRBV9 ASSKTQVNQPQH
TRBJ2-3 11 TRBV18 ASSPPGPDTQY
TRBJ1-2 12 TRBV7-2 ASRLGGTEYGYT
TRBJ2-5 11 TRBV27 ASSPGFRGGQY
TRBJ1-1 15 TRBV3-1/TRBV3-2 ASSQDTRGAVNTEAF
TRBJ1-5 13 TRBV9 ASSTGPTVNQPQH
TRBJ1-3 12 TRBV28 ASSPGHLGNTIY
TRBJ1-5 13 TRBV18 ASSPGIQVNQPQH
TRBJ2-7 12 TRBV5-1 ASRSGTVTYEQY
TRBJ1-2 13 TRBV18 ASSQQGASLDGYT
TRBJ2-3 13 TRBV29-1 SAQTGGYGTDTQY
TRBJ1-4 13 TRBV7-2 ASSLAVTENEKLF